What follows are 19 T cell receptor beta chains derived from one specimen sequenced in a study of STAT5B mutations in CD4+ large granular lymphocyte leukemia. Data came from immunoSEQ multiplex PCR; TCRdb stores just in-frame clones and leaves some out. The sample holds 35,000 to 45,000 clones, about 86% seen once. The specimen was CD4+ T cells from blood buffy coats. These receptors came from a human donor in good health.

The table lists this clone with a few counts. The chain recombines TRBV5-1 with TRBJ1-2; a possible D gene is TRBD1 (6 bases). Germline assignment: CDR1 SGHRS and CDR2 YFSETQ. Trimming shortened V by 0 bases and J by 4 bases, and 10 bases separated the two germline ends. CDR3 size: 14 residues. CDR3 sequence: CASSLDRAFYGYTF. The CDR3, as DNA: TGCGCCAGCAGCTTGGACAGGGCCTTCTATGGCTACACCTTC.

This clone is a singleton in its sample. This chain uses TRBV6-5 with TRBJ1-5; 8 nucleotides agree with TRBD1. This CDR3 is built from 16 residues. Germline lookup yields CDR1 MNHEY and CDR2 SVGAGI. J was trimmed by 5 bases and V by 0 bases; bases with no gene match: 6. The DNA for the CDR3 is TGTGCCAGCAGTTACTCGATACCGACAGGGGATCAGCCCCAGCATTTT. It encodes CASSYSIPTGDQPQHF.

This clone was found a few times. This rearrangement joins TRBV6-5 to TRBJ1-1; 9 bases match TRBD1. Germline CDR1 MNHEY, CDR2 SVGAGI. The V and J ends lost 7 bases and 4 bases, in that order; junction bases with no gene match: 7. CDR3 length equals 14 residues. The CDR3: CASTRDRVGTEAFF. The CDR3 nucleotides read TGTGCCAGCACCAGGGACAGGGTTGGCACTGAAGCTTTCTTT.

The table lists this clone with a few counts. The chain recombines TRBV6-5 with TRBJ2-1; D tentatively fits TRBD1 or TRBD2 (5 bases each). The CDR3 is 13 amino acids. V gave up 6 bases and J gave up 6 bases, with 12 bases separating them. The germline V gene encodes CDR1 MNHEY and CDR2 SVGAGI. The CDR3 region is CASRLHGANEQFF. CDR3 coding DNA: TGTGCCAGCAGGTTACACGGGGCCAATGAGCAGTTCTTC.

This chain joins TRBV5-1 and TRBJ1-4; D not certain. The CDR3 consists of 15 residues. The germline CDR1 and CDR2 sequences are SGHRS and YFSETQ. V gave up 1 base and J gave up 0 bases, with 7 bases separating them. CDR3 DNA: TGCGCCAGCAGCTTGAGAAGGGCAACTAATGAAAAACTGTTTTTT. This gives the protein CASSLRRATNEKLFF.

V and J are TRBV29-1 and TRBJ2-1; D unresolved. Germline V gene data show CDR1 as SQVTM and CDR2 as ANQGSEA. The CDR3 runs to 12 residues. The V gene lost 3 bases and the J gene lost 12 bases, with 15 bases spanning the gap. This CDR3 reads CSVEAWLEGQFF. For the CDR3, the DNA is TGCAGCGTTGAGGCCTGGCTAGAAGGGCAGTTCTTC.

The chain joins TRBV25-1 to TRBJ2-7; D is possibly TRBD1 (6 bases). Trimming took 5 bases from V and 1 from J, leaving 9 bases between them. This CDR3 has 13 amino acids. From germline, CDR1 is MGHDK and CDR2 SYGVNS. CDR3 amino acids: CASSKGQSYEQYF. In DNA, the CDR3 is TGTGCCAGCAGTAAAGGACAGTCCTACGAGCAGTACTTC.

This chain connects TRBV19 to TRBJ2-2; a possible D gene is TRBD1 (5 bases). The CDR3 totals 15 residues. Trimming left V 6 bases short and J 3 bases short, with 14 bases between. The germline CDR1 and CDR2 sequences are LNHDA and SQIVND (reference sequence). CDR3 DNA sequence: TGTGCCAGTAGAGCTCAGGGATGGGACACCGGGGAGCTGTTTTTT. It translates to CASRAQGWDTGELFF.

A few counts support this clone. The chain employs TRBV7-9 and TRBJ2-2; possibly TRBD2 for D (7 bases). Germline lookup yields CDR1 SEHNR and CDR2 FQNEAQ (reference sequence). Trimming pared 6 bases from V and 0 bases from J, leaving 11 bases between. The CDR3 contains 15 residues. CDR3 protein: CASSTGRANTGELFF. The CDR3 DNA is TGTGCCAGCAGTACAGGGAGGGCGAACACCGGGGAGCTGTTTTTT. Full variable domain (missing parts from reference TRBV7-9 and TRBJ2-2): DTGVSQNPRHKITKRGQNVTFRCDPISEHNRLYWYRQTLGQGPEFLTYFQNEAQLEKSRLLSDRFSAERPKGSFSTLEIQRTEQGDSAMYLCASSTGRANTGELFFGEGSRLTVL.

The CDR3 coding sequence is TGTGCCAGCAGTGGGGTCGTTGGGCTGACACCCTATGGCTACACCTTC. Its translation is CASSGVVGLTPYGYTF. V usage is TRBV2 and J usage is TRBJ1-2; D gene unclear. The V and J ends lost 4 bases and 4 bases respectively, with 19 bases between them. This CDR3 contains 16 residues. Germline loops: CDR1 SNHLY, CDR2 FYNNEI.

The CDR3 DNA is TGTGCCAGCAGGTCAACAGGGAGGGCCTTTGATGGCTACACCTTC. It encodes CASRSTGRAFDGYTF. This chain connects TRBV7-2 to TRBJ1-2; perhaps TRBD1 as D (6 bases). V gave up 6 bases and J gave up 6 bases, with 20 bases separating them. Germline V gives CDR1 SGHTA, CDR2 FQGNSA. This CDR3 comprises 15 residues.

This sequence joins TRBV27 and TRBJ2-3; TRBD2 agrees at 10 bases. Germline values: CDR1 MNHEY, CDR2 SMNVEV (reference sequence). V lost 1 base, J lost 4 bases, and 8 bases stayed unmatched. The CDR3 covers 17 residues. The CDR3: CASSLWGASGRSDTQYF. As DNA, the CDR3 is TGTGCCAGCAGTTTATGGGGGGCTAGCGGGAGATCAGATACGCAGTATTTT.

CDR3 protein: CASKQGYTNEQYF. Here the CDR3 DNA reads TGTGCCAGCAAACAGGGTTATACGAACGAGCAGTACTTC. The V and J genes are TRBV11-2 and TRBJ2-7, with a tentative D call TRBD1 (6 bases). Germline assignment: CDR1 SGHAT and CDR2 FQNNGV. CDR3 length: 13 amino acids. Trimming cost V 7 bases and J 5 bases, with 15 bases left between them. Complete variable domain (other parts from reference TRBV11-2 and TRBJ2-7): EAGVAQSPRYKIIEKRQSVAFWCNPISGHATLYWYQQILGQGPKLLIQFQNNGVVDDSQLPKDRFSAERLKGVDSTLKIQPAKLEDSAVYLCASKQGYTNEQYFGPGTRLTVT.

The chain carries TRBV6-5 and TRBJ2-3; 8 bases line up with TRBD1. CDR1 MNHEY and CDR2 SVGAGI come from the germline V gene. The V segment lost 2 bases and the J segment 1 base; nucleotides outside the gene matches: 2. The CDR3 covers 15 residues. The CDR3 nucleotides read TGTGCCAGCAGTTACGACAGGGGCCGCACAGATACGCAGTATTTT. Residues: CASSYDRGRTDTQYF.

The chain links TRBV7-3 to TRBJ2-1, with D maybe TRBD1 (6 bases). The CDR3 totals 18 residues. V shed 4 bases and J shed 1 base, with 20 bases lying between them. CDR1 and CDR2 (germline): SGHTA, FQGTGA. The CDR3 bases are TGTGCCAGCAGCTCACCCCCCGGCACTAGGGGGTCCTACAATGAGCAGTTCTTC. Its protein product is CASSSPPGTRGSYNEQFF.

In this sample, this clone turned up once. V is TRBV10-2 and J is TRBJ1-2; D is unresolved. Germline V lookup: CDR1 WSHSY, CDR2 SAAADI. The CDR3 consists of 13 residues. V dropped 10 bases and J dropped 2 bases, with 14 bases sitting between them. The CDR3 DNA reads as TGCGCCACCGTGGATGGGCGCAACTATGGCTACACCTTC. This translates into CATVDGRNYGYTF.

The CDR3 loop is CASSIRDSGNQPQHF. In nucleotides, the CDR3 is TGTGCCAGCAGTATCCGGGACAGTGGAAATCAGCCCCAGCATTTT. The chain links TRBV6-1 to TRBJ1-5; 7 bases align to TRBD1. Germline CDR1 reads MNHNS; CDR2 reads SASEGT. After removal of 5 bases from V and 4 bases from J, the junction contained 8 bases not matched to a gene. This CDR3 contains 15 residues.

This clone was recorded once. The chain couples TRBV5-1 to TRBJ2-1; D may correspond to TRBD1 or TRBD2 (11 bases each). Germline CDR1 SGHRS, CDR2 YFSETQ. CDR3 length: 22 residues. The V and J ends lost 0 bases and 7 bases respectively, with 35 bases between them. Here the CDR3 DNA reads TGCGCCAGCAGCTTGGTAGGACAGGGGGCCCTAGCGGGAGGTCGTTTTAGTAATGAGCAGTTCTTC. This codes for CASSLVGQGALAGGRFSNEQFF.

The V and J genes are TRBV6-1 and TRBJ2-1, with 10 positions matching TRBD2. Per the germline V gene, CDR1 is MNHNS and CDR2 is SASEGT. CDR3 length: 16 residues. V was pared by 4 bases and J by 0 bases, with 3 bases of the junction left unmatched. The CDR3 bases are TGTGCCAGCAGTGGACTAGCGGGCAGCTCCTACAATGAGCAGTTCTTC. This sequence encodes CASSGLAGSSYNEQFF.